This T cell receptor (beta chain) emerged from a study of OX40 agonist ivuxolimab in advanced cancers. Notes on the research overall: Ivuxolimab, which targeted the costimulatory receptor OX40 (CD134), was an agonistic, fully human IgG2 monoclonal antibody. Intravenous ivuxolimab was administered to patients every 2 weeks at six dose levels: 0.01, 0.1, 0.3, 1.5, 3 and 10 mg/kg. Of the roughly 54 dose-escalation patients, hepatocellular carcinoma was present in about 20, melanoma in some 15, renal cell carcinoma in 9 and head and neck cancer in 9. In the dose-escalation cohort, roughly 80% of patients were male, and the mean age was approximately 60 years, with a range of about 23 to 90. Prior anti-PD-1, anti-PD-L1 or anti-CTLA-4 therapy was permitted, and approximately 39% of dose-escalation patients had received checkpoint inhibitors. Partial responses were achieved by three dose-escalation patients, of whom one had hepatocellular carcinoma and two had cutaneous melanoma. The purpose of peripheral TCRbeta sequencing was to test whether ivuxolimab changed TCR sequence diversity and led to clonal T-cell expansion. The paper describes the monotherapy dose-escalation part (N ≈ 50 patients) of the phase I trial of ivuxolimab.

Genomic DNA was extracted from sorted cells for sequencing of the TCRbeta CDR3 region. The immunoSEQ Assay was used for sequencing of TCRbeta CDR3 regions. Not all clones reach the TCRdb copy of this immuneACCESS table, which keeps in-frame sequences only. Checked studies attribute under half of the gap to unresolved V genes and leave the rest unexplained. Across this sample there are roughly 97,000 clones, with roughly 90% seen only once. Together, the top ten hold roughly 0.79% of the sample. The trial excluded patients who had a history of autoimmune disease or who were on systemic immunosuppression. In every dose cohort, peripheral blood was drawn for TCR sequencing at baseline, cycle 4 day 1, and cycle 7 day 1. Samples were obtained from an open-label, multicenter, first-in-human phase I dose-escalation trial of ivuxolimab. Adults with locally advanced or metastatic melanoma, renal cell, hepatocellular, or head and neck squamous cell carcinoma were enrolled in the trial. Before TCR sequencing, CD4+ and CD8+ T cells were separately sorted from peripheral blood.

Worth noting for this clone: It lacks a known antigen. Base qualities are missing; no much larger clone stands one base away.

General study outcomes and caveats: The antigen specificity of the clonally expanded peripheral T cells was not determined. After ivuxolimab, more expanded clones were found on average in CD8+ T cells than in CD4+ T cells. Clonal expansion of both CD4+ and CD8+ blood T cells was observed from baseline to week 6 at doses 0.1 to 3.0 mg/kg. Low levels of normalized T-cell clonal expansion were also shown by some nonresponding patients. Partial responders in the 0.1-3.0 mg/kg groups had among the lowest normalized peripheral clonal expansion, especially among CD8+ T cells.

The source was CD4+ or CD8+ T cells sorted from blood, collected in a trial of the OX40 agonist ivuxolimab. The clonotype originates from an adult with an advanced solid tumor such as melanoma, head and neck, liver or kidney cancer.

The CDR3 reads as follows: CASSPTGVEKLFF. The base sequence is TGTGCCAGCAGTCCGACAGGGGTTGAAAAACTGTTTTTT. In this chain, TRBV6-6 is recombined with TRBJ1-4; 8 bases in the junction line up with TRBD1. From a lookup of the germline V gene (reference sequence), CDR1 and CDR2 are MNHNY and SVGAGI. Compared with germline, V lacks 5 bases and J lacks 7 bases; bases without a gene match: 3. The cysteine opens and the phenylalanine closes a CDR3 of 13 amino acids. This entry keeps only the CDR3 DNA: 39 bases, framed from base 1.